The 27 T cell receptor beta chains below all came from one sample that was sequenced in a study of T cells after posttransplantation cyclophosphamide (dated by TCRdb to the mid-2010s). Reading the label with the study, this specimen's treatment or condition is: high-dose cyclophosphamide on days +3 and +4 as single-agent GVHD prophylaxis. Patients in the PTCy group got busulfan and fludarabine conditioning, a marrow graft from a related or unrelated donor, and cyclophosphamide on days +3 and +4. Libraries were made using the immunoSEQ multiplex PCR assay. What TCRdb holds here is the immuneACCESS table cut down to in-frame rearrangements. Part of the clones is not present; checked against another copy, under half of the missing clones reflect an unresolved V gene, and the others are unexplained. This sample lists some 11,000 clones; around 86% were detected once. The ten largest clones represent 25% to 35% of the sample.

The starting material was CD4+ T cells sorted from PBMCs, obtained after allogeneic stem cell transplant with posttransplant cyclophosphamide. These receptors came from a male patient between 25 and 39 years old who received an allogeneic stem cell transplant from a related donor, was CMV-positive, and had acute GVHD only. A transplant means some T cells may be of graft donor rather than patient origin.

The J gene is TRBJ2-1, the V gene TRBV6-5; no reliable D call. The CDR3 is made up of 11 amino acids. V was cut by 0 bases and J by 8 bases, with 2 bases left in between. Germline CDR1 MNHEY, CDR2 SVGAGI. This chain's CDR3 is CASSYSDEQFF. CDR3 nucleotides: TGTGCCAGCAGTTACTCCGATGAGCAGTTCTTC.

The rearrangement uses TRBV7-2 and TRBJ2-7, with 12 positions matching TRBD2. CDR3 length equals 15 residues. Germline V gives CDR1 SGHTA, CDR2 FQGNSA. V lost 3 bases, J lost 3 bases, and 3 bases stayed unmatched. The CDR3 protein is CASSFTSGGLYEQYF. The CDR3 region has the DNA TGTGCCAGCAGCTTCACTAGCGGGGGGCTCTACGAGCAGTACTTC.

The V call is TRBV19, the J call TRBJ1-5; D is uncertain. CDR1 is LNHDA, CDR2 SQIVND, per germline (reference sequence). This CDR3 spans 11 amino acids. V was trimmed by 4 bases and J by 10 bases, leaving 8 bases between them. DNA for the CDR3: TGTGCCAGTAGTAATCCGGGACCCCAGCATTTT. Translated: CASSNPGPQHF.

The genes are TRBV7-9 and TRBJ1-3; no firm D call. The CDR3 has 15 amino acids. Germline V gene lookup returns CDR1 SEHNR and CDR2 FQNEAQ (reference sequence). V was shortened by 3 bases and J by 3 bases, with 12 bases between the two germline ends. The CDR3 coding sequence is TGTGCCAGCAGCTTGAGAAGACTTGGTGGAAACACCATATATTTT. This sequence encodes CASSLRRLGGNTIYF.

Only a few counts were recorded for this clone. DNA for the CDR3: TGTGCCAGCATTGGTGGGACAGGGGGCTATGGCTACACCTTC. It is translated as CASIGGTGGYGYTF. The chain employs TRBV6-5 and TRBJ1-2, with 11 bases lining up with TRBD1. CDR3 length: 14 residues. V was pared by 7 bases and J by 4 bases, with 5 bases of the junction left unmatched. Germline CDR1 and CDR2: MNHEY and SVGAGI.

The rearrangement links TRBV9 to TRBJ1-2; perhaps TRBD1 as D (6 bases). The CDR3 length is 13 residues. The V and J ends lost 3 bases and 4 bases respectively, with 10 bases between them. CDR1 is SGDLS, CDR2 YYNGEE, per germline. The CDR3 region has the DNA TGTGCCAGCAGCGCGACAGGTTCCTATGGCTACACCTTC. Amino acids: CASSATGSYGYTF.

The gene calls are TRBV7-2 and TRBJ1-5; D is possibly TRBD1 (6 bases). V lost 4 bases, J lost 6 bases, and 10 bases lay in between. The CDR3 length is 13 residues. Germline loops: CDR1 SGHTA, CDR2 FQGNSA. The CDR3 DNA reads as TGTGCCAGCAGCTCCCCACAGGGTCAGCCCCAGCATTTT. This sequence encodes CASSSPQGQPQHF. The full variable domain, completed using reference TRBV7-2 and TRBJ1-5, is GAGVSQSPSNKVTEKGKDVELRCDPISGHTALYWYRQSLGQGLEFLIYFQGNSAPDKSGLPSDRFSAERTGGSVSTLTIQRTQQEDSAVYLCASSSPQGQPQHFGDGTRLSIL.

V and J are TRBV5-1 and TRBJ2-3; TRBD1 might be the D (5 bases). The CDR3 runs 12 residues. Trimming left V 5 bases short and J 4 bases short, with 8 bases between. CDR1 is SGHRS, CDR2 YFSETQ, per germline. The CDR3 spells CASRAGPDTQYF. For the CDR3, the DNA is TGCGCCAGCAGAGCAGGGCCAGATACGCAGTATTTT.

The J gene is TRBJ2-5, the V gene TRBV5-5; D is uncertain. CDR3 length equals 13 residues. Looked up from germline, CDR1 is SGHKS and CDR2 is YYEKEE (reference sequence). V shed 2 bases and J shed 0 bases, with 5 bases lying between them. The CDR3 loop reads CASSFAYQETQYF. For the CDR3, the DNA is TGTGCCAGCAGCTTCGCGTACCAAGAGACCCAGTACTTC.

J is TRBJ1-2 and V is TRBV27; no clear D. Germline lookup yields CDR1 MNHEY and CDR2 SMNVEV (reference sequence). The CDR3 extends over 12 amino acids. Trimming removed 5 bases at V and 4 bases at J, with 8 bases between. The CDR3 reads CASSREGYGYTF. The CDR3 nucleotides read TGTGCCAGCAGTCGGGAGGGCTATGGCTACACCTTC.

J is TRBJ1-6 and V is TRBV5-1; D is undetermined. CDR3 size: 14 residues. Trimming took off 0 bases at V and 14 bases at J, with 15 bases between the two ends. Per germline, CDR1 SGHRS and CDR2 YFSETQ. The CDR3 reads CASSLARVGDTLHF. CDR3 bases: TGCGCCAGCAGCTTGGCTCGGGTGGGAGATACCCTCCACTTT.

The chain links TRBV10-2 to TRBJ2-7; the D gene is possibly TRBD1 (5 bases). The ends were cut back, 7 bases at V and 3 bases at J, with 13 bases in the middle. Germline CDR1 reads WSHSY; CDR2 reads SAAADI. The CDR3 length is 13 residues. The CDR3 is CASIFDSRYEQYF. The CDR3 nucleotides read TGCGCCAGCATCTTCGACAGTCGCTACGAGCAGTACTTC.

The gene calls are TRBV25-1 and TRBJ1-5, with a weak D call TRBD1 (5 bases). There are 13 residues in the CDR3. Per germline, CDR1 MGHDK and CDR2 SYGVNS. V was shortened by 8 bases and J by 5 bases, with 13 bases between the two germline ends. As DNA, the CDR3 is TGTGCCAGCGCGGAGTCGGGGGATCAGCCCCAGCATTTT. This gives the protein CASAESGDQPQHF. Variable domain in full (rest from reference TRBV25-1 and TRBJ1-5): EADIYQTPRYLVIGTGKKITLECSQTMGHDKMYWYQQDPGMELHLIHYSYGVNSTEKGDLSSESTVSRIRTEHFPLTLESARPSHTSQYLCASAESGDQPQHFGDGTRLSIL.

The chain combines TRBV5-4 with TRBJ1-2; tentatively, D is TRBD1 (6 bases). Trimming cost V 5 bases and J 5 bases, with 19 bases left between them. This CDR3 is 15 amino acids long. CDR1 and CDR2 from the germline V gene are SGHNT and YYREEE (reference sequence). The CDR3 loop is CASSIRAGGLYGYTF. CDR3 bases: TGTGCCAGCAGTATACGTGCGGGGGGGCTGTATGGCTACACCTTC.

In its sample, this clone was seen once. The rearrangement joins TRBV6-1 to TRBJ1-1; 7 nucleotides align to TRBD1. The CDR3 is made up of 15 amino acids. Germline V CDR1 and CDR2: MNHNS, SASEGT. The trim removed 6 bases at V and 11 bases at J, leaving 18 bases unmatched. CDR3 nucleotide sequence: TGTGCCAGCAGGGAGTTTCGACCCGACAGGGAGAGGGCTTTCTTT. Its protein product is CASREFRPDRERAFF.

The gene calls are TRBV30 and TRBJ1-6, with 11 bases identical to TRBD1. Losses at the gene ends were 0 bases for V and 10 bases for J; bases not matched to a gene: 8. Germline CDR1 reads GTSNPN; CDR2 reads SVGIG (reference sequence). This CDR3 comprises 16 residues. Here the CDR3 reads CAWSVPGQGARSPLHF. In nucleotides, the CDR3 is TGTGCCTGGAGTGTACCCGGACAGGGGGCGAGATCACCCCTCCACTTT.

Here the CDR3 DNA reads TGTGCCAGCAGCTCCTCGGGGGGCCCTCAGTCCCTCCACTTT. Its protein is CASSSSGGPQSLHF. V is TRBV7-2 and J is TRBJ1-6; maybe TRBD1 (6 bases). V was pared by 4 bases and J by 14 bases, with 18 bases between. The V gene's germline CDR1 is SGHTA and CDR2 FQGNSA. The CDR3 is 14 residues long.

The J gene is TRBJ1-5, the V gene TRBV2; 8 bases match TRBD1. Germline values: CDR1 SNHLY, CDR2 FYNNEI. The CDR3 covers 13 residues. The J segment lost 6 bases and the V segment lost 5 bases, leaving 3 bases of the junction unmatched. CDR3 nucleotides: TGTGCCAGCAGTCAGGGGGCTGGTCAGCCCCAGCATTTT. It encodes CASSQGAGQPQHF.

This clone has just a few counts. The chain recombines TRBV5-4 with TRBJ2-7; TRBD1 aligns across 9 bases. The CDR3 covers 15 residues. Germline V lookup: CDR1 SGHNT, CDR2 YYREEE (reference sequence). V shed 4 bases and J 6 bases; nucleotides not matched to a gene: 11. The CDR3 spells CASSPGGTGMLEQYF. The CDR3 coding sequence is TGTGCCAGCAGCCCAGGAGGGACAGGGATGCTCGAGCAGTACTTC.

The rearrangement links TRBV9 to TRBJ2-2; no firm D call. Germline V gene lookup returns CDR1 SGDLS and CDR2 YYNGEE. CDR3 length: 14 residues. Trimming shortened V by 0 bases and J by 3 bases, and 6 bases separated the two germline ends. This chain's CDR3 is CASSVVPDTGELFF. For the CDR3, the DNA is TGTGCCAGCAGCGTAGTACCGGACACCGGGGAGCTGTTTTTT. Complete variable domain (other parts from reference TRBV9 and TRBJ2-2): DSGVTQTPKHLITATGQRVTLRCSPRSGDLSVYWYQQSLDQGLQFLIQYYNGEERAKGNILERFSAQQFPDLHSELNLSSLELGDSALYFCASSVVPDTGELFFGEGSRLTVL.

V is TRBV7-8 and J is TRBJ1-1; 8 bases line up with TRBD1. The CDR3 totals 14 residues. V was clipped by 5 bases and J by 1 base; unmatched bases: 3. Germline lookup yields CDR1 SGHVS and CDR2 FQNEAQ. The CDR3 nucleotides read TGTGCCAGCAGCCGCGGGACAGGGAACACTGAAGCTTTCTTT. Translating gives CASSRGTGNTEAFF.

This chain's CDR3 is CASRLTGIFYEQFF. CDR3 sequence (DNA): TGTGCCAGCAGACTGACAGGGATTTTCTATGAGCAGTTCTTC. The gene calls are TRBV4-2 and TRBJ2-1; 7 bases are a match to TRBD1. Losses at the gene ends were 6 bases for V and 8 bases for J; bases not matched to a gene: 10. The CDR3 runs 14 residues. Germline CDR1 is LGHNA and CDR2 is YNFKEQ.

The V call is TRBV10-3, the J call TRBJ2-5; D gene uncertain. There are 13 residues in the CDR3. Trimming took 3 bases from V and 3 from J, leaving 8 bases between them. CDR1 is ENHRY and CDR2 is SYGVKD in the germline V gene. CDR3 in amino acids: CAISDYREETQYF. The CDR3 nucleotides read TGTGCCATCAGTGATTACAGAGAAGAGACCCAGTACTTC.

V is TRBV28 and J is TRBJ2-6, with a possible D match to TRBD1 (5 bases). The CDR3 has 18 residues. V was shortened by 5 bases and J by 0 bases, with 17 bases between the two germline ends. Germline V CDR1 and CDR2: MDHEN, SYDVKM. The CDR3 protein is CASSASQAGSSGANVLTF. CDR3 DNA sequence: TGTGCCAGCAGTGCCTCACAGGCCGGTTCCTCTGGGGCCAACGTCCTGACTTTC.

The V and J genes are TRBV7-8 and TRBJ2-5; D might be TRBD2 (5 bases). V lost 5 bases to trimming and J lost 5 bases, with 12 bases between them. The germline gives CDR1 SGHVS, CDR2 FQNEAQ. The CDR3 is 13 residues long. In DNA form, the CDR3 reads TGTGCCAGCAGCAGATCGGAGGCGGAGACCCAGTACTTC. Translated, it gives CASSRSEAETQYF.

The genes are TRBV7-9 and TRBJ1-2, with TRBD1 as a possible D gene (6 bases). The germline V and J ends were trimmed by 5 bases and 8 bases, with 21 bases remaining between them. Germline-derived CDR1 and CDR2 are SEHNR and FQNEAQ (reference sequence). CDR3 length equals 15 residues. In DNA, the CDR3 is TGTGCCAGCAGCGAAAGAGAGACAGGATCTTTGGGCTACACCTTC. It yields the protein CASSERETGSLGYTF.

The V and J genes are TRBV19 and TRBJ1-5, with D tentatively TRBD1 (5 bases). The germline V gene has CDR1 LNHDA and CDR2 SQIVND (reference sequence). Trimming pared 4 bases from V and 2 bases from J, leaving 18 bases between. The CDR3 is 17 amino acids. This chain's CDR3 is CASSTLVGGVGNQPQHF. The CDR3 region has the DNA TGTGCCAGTAGTACCCTAGTCGGGGGGGTCGGCAATCAGCCCCAGCATTTT. Combining the CDR3 with reference TRBV19 and TRBJ1-5 gives the whole variable domain DGGITQSPKYLFRKEGQNVTLSCEQNLNHDAMYWYRQDPGQGLRLIYYSQIVNDFQKGDIAEGYSVSREKKESFPLTVTSAQKNPTAFYLCASSTLVGGVGNQPQHFGDGTRLSIL.